These 8 T cell receptor beta chains share one sample of origin, sequenced in a study of siplizumab effects on memory and regulatory T cells (dated by TCRdb to between 2018 and 2020). The library came from the immunoSEQ multiplex PCR assay. In TCRdb, the immuneACCESS table is reduced to in-frame sequences with V and J assigned. These tables do not hold every clone; where another copy was compared, an unresolved V gene accounts for under half, and the others remain unexplained. This sample is represented by tens of thousands of clones; 87% of them were singletons. The ten largest clones capture under 2% of the sample. The sequencing input was Tregs sorted from blood. Receptor source: a human donor in good health.

V is TRBV2 and J is TRBJ1-2; D remains ambiguous. This CDR3 spans 13 amino acids. Trimming shortened V by 1 base and J by 4 bases, and 7 bases separated the two germline ends. The germline CDR1 and CDR2 sequences are SNHLY and FYNNEI. Here the CDR3 reads CASSEGGIYGYTF. In DNA form, the CDR3 reads TGTGCCAGCAGTGAAGGAGGGATCTATGGCTACACCTTC.

This rearrangement joins TRBV19 to TRBJ1-1, with unresolved D. CDR1 is LNHDA, CDR2 SQIVND, per germline (reference sequence). There are 12 residues in the CDR3. V dropped 6 bases and J dropped 5 bases, with 10 bases sitting between them. CDR3 amino acids: CASSNDWTEAFF. The CDR3 DNA reads TGTGCCAGTAGCAACGACTGGACTGAAGCTTTCTTT.

The chain is built from TRBV5-1 and TRBJ2-5; D is unclear. This CDR3 has 13 residues. V lost 4 bases and J lost 0, with 7 bases in between. Per germline, CDR1 SGHRS and CDR2 YFSETQ. The CDR3 DNA reads TGCGCCAGCAGCCTGTGGTACCAAGAGACCCAGTACTTC. Translation: CASSLWYQETQYF. The whole variable domain, remainder taken from reference TRBV5-1 and TRBJ2-5, is KAGVTQTPRYLIKTRGQQVTLSCSPISGHRSVSWYQQTPGQGLQFLFEYFSETQRNKGNFPGRFSGRQFSNSRSEMNVSTLELGDSALYLCASSLWYQETQYFGPGTRLLVL.

Points on this clone: A much larger clone differs from this one at a single base, so this may be a read error. This CDR3 fails to terminate in the conserved phenylalanine or tryptophan, so it likely reflects a read error. V is TRBV19 and J is TRBJ1-6; 8 nucleotides agree with TRBD1. Germline assignment: CDR1 LNHDA and CDR2 SQIVND (reference sequence). The J segment lost 12 bases and the V segment lost 5 bases, leaving 3 bases of the junction unmatched. The CDR3 spans 12 residues. The CDR3 coding sequence is TGTGCCAGTAGTCCACAGGGGGTACCCCTCCACCTT. Protein: CASSPQGVPLHL.

The chain recombines TRBV6-1 with TRBJ1-5, with D unresolved. Trimming took 6 bases from V and 6 from J, leaving 15 bases between them. The V gene's germline CDR1 is MNHNS and CDR2 SASEGT. The CDR3 runs 14 residues. CDR3: CASSALGRIQPQHF. The CDR3 region has the DNA TGTGCCAGCAGCGCCTTGGGGAGGATTCAGCCCCAGCATTTT.

The V call is TRBV12-5, the J call TRBJ2-5; no clear D gene. Germline CDR1 reads LGHNT; CDR2 reads FRNRAP. The CDR3 totals 13 residues. Trimming left V 2 bases short and J 10 bases short, with 14 bases between. CDR3 sequence: CASGLPGESNQYF. DNA for the CDR3: TGTGCTAGTGGTTTGCCAGGCGAGAGTAACCAGTACTTC.

The chain recombines TRBV5-1 with TRBJ1-6, with 7 positions matching TRBD1. This CDR3 region has 14 residues. Germline trimming cut 3 bases from V and 8 bases from J; bases unmatched to any gene: 5. Germline CDR1 is SGHRS and CDR2 is YFSETQ. CDR3 DNA: TGCGCCAGCAGCTCGCAGGGGGTAGATTCACCCCTCCACTTT. Translating gives CASSSQGVDSPLHF.

The rearrangement joins TRBV14 to TRBJ2-3; TRBD2 aligns across 8 bases. Germline V lookup: CDR1 SGHDN, CDR2 FVKESK. V trimming: 5 bases; J trimming: 2 bases; junction bases outside the gene matches: 9. The CDR3 covers 16 residues. The CDR3 reads CASSSRLAWDTDTQYF. Here the CDR3 DNA reads TGTGCCAGCAGCTCCCGACTAGCGTGGGACACAGATACGCAGTATTTT.